This TCR beta chain originates from a study of OX40 agonist ivuxolimab in advanced cancers. Study as a whole: Patients received ivuxolimab, an intravenous treatment, every 2 weeks at 0.01 to 10 mg/kg. General study findings and limits: Clones of CD4+ and CD8+ blood T cells grew by week 6 at doses of 0.1 to 3.0 mg/kg.

V was clipped by 5 bases and J by 1 base; unmatched bases: 16. There are 20 residues in the CDR3. Germline V lookup: CDR1 SGHNT, CDR2 YENEEA. This clone showed up just a few times. Its antigen is currently unknown. TCRdb keeps only in-frame clones here, not all; method: immunoSEQ multiplex PCR. The table records about 100,000 clones, approximately 87% of them present only once. This sample comprised CD4+ or CD8+ T cells sorted from blood, obtained in a trial of the OX40 agonist ivuxolimab. The J gene is TRBJ2-3, the V gene TRBV11-3, with 12 nucleotides matching TRBD2. The TCR comes from an adult with an advanced solid tumor such as melanoma, head and neck, liver or kidney cancer. The CDR3 DNA reads TGTGCCAGCAGCCCCCACCCTTGGGCTAGCGGGGGGGGACGCACAGATACGCAGTATTTT. Translated, it gives CASSPHPWASGGGRTDTQYF.